The 8 T cell receptor beta chains reported below all come from one sample, sequenced in a study of T-cell memory formation after mild COVID-19. TCRdb re-derived calls from the 5' RACE reads in MiXCR, one entry per CDR3 protein. The repertoire has around 130,000 distinct CDR3 sequences, around 15% of them found once; the top ten carry roughly 5.3%. The source material was PBMCs or a T cell subset sorted from them (not recorded which). The receptors shown here come from a man between 18 and 35 years old who had mild COVID-19 (a few samples of this study predate the infection). Cell type and time point are not known.

This clonotype came up a few times. This chain connects TRBV2 to TRBJ2-2, with D possibly matching TRBD2 (6 bases). V was cut by 5 bases and J by 6 bases, with 7 bases left in between. The CDR3 length is 12 residues. Germline V CDR1 and CDR2: SNHLY, FYNNEI. CDR3 in amino acids: CASSWEAGELFF. The CDR3 DNA reads as TGTGCCAGCAGTTGGGAGGCCGGGGAGCTGTTTTTT.

In its sample, this clonotype was seen many times. This rearrangement joins TRBV5-1 to TRBJ1-1; 9 bases are shared with TRBD1. Germline-derived CDR1 and CDR2 are SGHRS and YFSETQ. With 0 bases clipped from V and 5 bases from J, the junction kept 8 bases outside the gene matches. The CDR3 consists of 16 residues. This CDR3 reads CASSLGAQGAGTEAFF. CDR3 nucleotide sequence: TGCGCCAGCAGCTTGGGGGCACAGGGGGCAGGTACTGAAGCTTTCTTT.

The chain has TRBV5-1 and TRBJ2-3, with TRBD1 matching 7 bases. CDR3 length equals 14 residues. Germline CDR1 is SGHRS and CDR2 is YFSETQ. With V trimmed by 4 bases and J by 4 bases, 6 bases remained unmatched. The DNA of the CDR3 is TGCGCCAGCAGCCCAGGGGACAGCCCAGATACGCAGTATTTT. This encodes CASSPGDSPDTQYF.

This clonotype was seen only a few times. V is TRBV21-1 and J is TRBJ1-5. TRBV21-1 is a recognized pseudogene. This CDR3 spans 13 amino acids. The CDR3 DNA sequence: TGTGCCAGCAACTTGGGAGGGTCTCAGCCCCAGCATTTT. Amino acids: CASNLGGSQPQHF.

The table lists this clonotype with a few counts. V gene TRBV7-2 combines with J gene TRBJ1-6; D uncertain. CDR1 is SGHTA and CDR2 is FQGNSA in the germline V gene. Trimming cost V 0 bases and J 9 bases, with 12 bases left between them. The CDR3 spans 15 residues. Here the CDR3 reads CASSLAYMASSPLHF. The CDR3 nucleotides read TGTGCCAGCAGCTTAGCTTACATGGCGAGTTCACCCCTCCACTTT. The full variable domain, in which reference TRBV7-2 and TRBJ1-6 provide the parts outside the CDR3, is GAGVSQSPSNKVTEKGKDVELRCDPISGHTALYWYRQSLGQGLEFLIYFQGNSAPDKSGLPSDRFSAERTGGSVSTLTIQRTQQEDSAVYLCASSLAYMASSPLHFGNGTRLTVT.

This clonotype was recorded a few times. The chain is built from TRBV5-1 and TRBJ2-1; 9 bases line up with TRBD1. This CDR3 contains 14 residues. Trimming took 3 bases from V and 5 from J; bases not matched to a gene: 3. The germline CDR1 and CDR2 sequences are SGHRS and YFSETQ. The CDR3 loop reads CASSSQGADNEQFF. The CDR3 coding sequence is TGCGCCAGCAGCTCACAGGGGGCGGACAATGAGCAGTTCTTC.

V usage is TRBV7-3 and J usage is TRBJ2-5; TRBD1 aligns across 9 bases. There are 15 residues in the CDR3. Germline CDR1 is SGHTA and CDR2 is FQGTGA. Trimming cost V 5 bases and J 4 bases; bases outside gene matches: 8. DNA for the CDR3: TGTGCCAGCAGCCTGACAGGGGGATGGGGAGAGACCCAGTACTTC. Protein: CASSLTGGWGETQYF.

V and J are TRBV2 and TRBJ1-2, with D unclear. Germline CDR1 is SNHLY and CDR2 is FYNNEI. The CDR3 sequence is 10 residues long. Trimming cost V 10 bases and J 4 bases, with 7 bases left between them. CDR3 residues: CAMTSYGYTF. The CDR3 DNA is TGTGCCATGACAAGCTATGGCTACACCTTC.